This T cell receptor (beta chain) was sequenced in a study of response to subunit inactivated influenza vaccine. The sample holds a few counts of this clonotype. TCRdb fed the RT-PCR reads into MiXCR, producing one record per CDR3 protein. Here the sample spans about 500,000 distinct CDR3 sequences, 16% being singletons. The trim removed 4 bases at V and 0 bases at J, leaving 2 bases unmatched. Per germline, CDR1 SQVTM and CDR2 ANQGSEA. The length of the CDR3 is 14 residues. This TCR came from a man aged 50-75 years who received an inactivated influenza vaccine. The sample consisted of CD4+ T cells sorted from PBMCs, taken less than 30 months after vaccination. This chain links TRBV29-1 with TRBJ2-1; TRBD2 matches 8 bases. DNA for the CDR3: TGCAGCGTTGTACTAGCGGACTCCTACAATGAGCAGTTCTTC. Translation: CSVVLADSYNEQFF.